This T cell receptor (beta chain) was observed in a study of cytomegalovirus exposure and HLA in healthy donors. General study points: Investigators reported under 200 TCR beta chains as tied to cytomegalovirus. An analysis that was carried out later associated 16,951 TCR beta sequences with HLA alleles at 0.05 false discovery rate. For most TCR beta V segments, an earlier analysis put the productive rate at about 87% or about 30% of the time. Some V segments, TRBV6-2 and TRBV6-3 among them, were indistinguishable and were therefore excluded.

PCR used 60 Vbeta primers and 13 Jbeta primers. Data came from immunoSEQ multiplex PCR; TCRdb stores just in-frame clones and leaves some out. The repertoire holds about 200,000 clones, with around 85% as singletons. As to this clone: Its antigen is not identified.

Germline assignment: CDR1 MNHNS and CDR2 SASEGT. The length of the CDR3 is 14 residues. The chain recombines TRBV6-1 with TRBJ2-5; 8 bases align to TRBD2. The J call may not be correct, given that the DNA end is closer to TRBJ2-7. The source material was PBMCs. This TCR derives from a man over 45 in good health and CMV-seronegative. CDR3 protein: CATETSGLAYEQYF. As DNA, the CDR3 is TGTGCCACTGAAACGTCGGGACTAGCCTACGAGCAGTACTTC.